This T cell receptor (beta chain) appears in the sequencing data of a study of T-cell memory formation after mild COVID-19. Turning to the study itself: Clusters of TCRs were largely donor specific. Study-wide findings and caveats: Clones that contracted from day 15 to 85 were balanced CD4/CD8, while later expanders leaned CD4+.

A few counts support this clonotype. What it binds is unknown. Constant-segment primers served in 5'RACE that generated TCR alpha and TCR beta cDNA libraries bearing sample barcodes and UMIs. MiXCR, run by TCRdb on the 5' RACE reads, gives a single entry per CDR3 protein. The sample shows fewer than 450,000 distinct CDR3 sequences, 20% to 25% of them seen only once. This receptor was identified in an adult woman who had mild COVID-19 (a few samples of this study predate the infection). Cell type and time point are not known. The sample taken for sequencing was PBMCs or a T cell subset sorted from them (not recorded which).

DNA of the CDR3: TGCAGTGCCGGGGGCAGGGTGGTACGGAACACTGAAGCTTTCTTT. Amino acids: CSAGGRVVRNTEAFF. The gene calls are TRBV20-1 and TRBJ1-1; D perhaps matches TRBD1 (6 bases). Trimming took off 6 bases at V and 1 base at J, with 18 bases between the two ends. This CDR3 has 15 residues. The germline V gene has CDR1 DFQATT and CDR2 SNEGSKA (reference sequence).